The clone carrying this T cell receptor (beta chain) was recorded a few times. Germline lookup yields CDR1 MNHEY and CDR2 SMNVEV (reference sequence). CDR3 length: 14 residues. The ends lost 4 bases at V and 10 bases at J; junction bases unmatched: 7. This record comes from a study of blood T cell repertoires in COVID-19. The wider study: The samples span acute and convalescent COVID-19 from the United States, Italy and Spain. The cDNA or gDNA used as material had been derived from T cells, B-cell-depleted T cells, or PBMCs.

In the source study's methods: Quantification of nucleated cells was approximated via reference gene primer amplification. Libraries were prepared by immunoSEQ multiplex PCR; TCRdb keeps only in-frame clonotypes and omits some of them. Clone size and V and J calls were adopted from that table, with D and trimming inferred from the DNA. The profile shows roughly 270,000 clones, around 85% of them singletons. Sequenced sample: peripheral blood. This TCR was sampled from a man aged 50 to 60 with active or convalescent COVID-19. J is TRBJ1-6 and V is TRBV27; 7 bases fit TRBD1. As DNA, the CDR3 is TGTGCCAGCAGTTCGGGACAGAAAGCGTCACCCCTCCACTTT. This translates into CASSSGQKASPLHF.